Below, one T cell receptor (beta chain) is given with its context. Naive CD8 populations comprised CD45RO-negative cells positively selected for CCR7, excluding terminally differentiated effector memory CD45RA+ cells. Every one of the donors was a Caucasian adult that lived in Nashville, Tennessee. This entry is derived from a study of shared clonotypes between healthy human individuals. Germline V gene sequence: CDR1 MDHEN, CDR2 SYDVKM. The CDR3 is made up of 14 amino acids. V was trimmed by 2 bases and J by 0 bases, leaving 5 bases between them. Authors' analysis steps: Because ImmunoSEQ provided only junction sequences with no quality scores, the filtering differed. Sequenced by immunoSEQ multiplex PCR; TCRdb stores in-frame clones only, minus some. From that table come the V and J calls and clone size; the DNA was used to work out D and trimming. The table shows around 600,000 clones, with approximately 96% occurring only once.

The sequencing sample was made of naive CD8+ T cells sorted from blood. V and J are TRBV28 and TRBJ1-5; D is unclear. The sequence was obtained from a woman under 40 in good health. The CDR3 sequence: CASSLSLSNQPQHF. The CDR3 DNA follows: TGTGCCAGCAGTTTAAGCCTTAGCAATCAGCCCCAGCATTTT.